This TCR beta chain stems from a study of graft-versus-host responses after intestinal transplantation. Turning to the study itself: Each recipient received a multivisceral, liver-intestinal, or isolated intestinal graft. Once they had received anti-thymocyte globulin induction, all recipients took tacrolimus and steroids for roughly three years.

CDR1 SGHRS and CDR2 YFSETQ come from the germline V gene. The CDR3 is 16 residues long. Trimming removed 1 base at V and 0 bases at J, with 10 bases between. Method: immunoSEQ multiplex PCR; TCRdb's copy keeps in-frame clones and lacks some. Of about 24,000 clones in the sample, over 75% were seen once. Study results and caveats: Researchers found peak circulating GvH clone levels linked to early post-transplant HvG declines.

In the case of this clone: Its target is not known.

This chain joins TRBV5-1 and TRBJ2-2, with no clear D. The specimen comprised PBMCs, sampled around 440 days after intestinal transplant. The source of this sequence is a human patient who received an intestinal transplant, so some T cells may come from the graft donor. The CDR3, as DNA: TGCGCCAGCAGCTTGAGAGTCCCGGCGAACACCGGGGAGCTGTTTTTT. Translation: CASSLRVPANTGELFF. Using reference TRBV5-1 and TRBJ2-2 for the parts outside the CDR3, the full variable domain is KAGVTQTPRYLIKTRGQQVTLSCSPISGHRSVSWYQQTPGQGLQFLFEYFSETQRNKGNFPGRFSGRQFSNSRSEMNVSTLELGDSALYLCASSLRVPANTGELFFGEGSRLTVL.